This T cell receptor (beta chain) emerged from a study of T cell clonality in common variable immunodeficiency. This clone has at least ten counts. The read terminates 3 residues ahead of where the CDR3 ends, so the germline J gene completes it. This table comes from immunoSEQ multiplex PCR, and its TCRdb copy is limited to in-frame clones, with some not included. The data show tens of thousands of clones, with none appearing a single time. In germline, CDR1 is SGHRS, CDR2 YFSETQ. The trim removed 4 bases at V and 7 bases at J, leaving 3 bases unmatched. The CDR3 is 14 amino acids. This chain links TRBV5-1 with TRBJ1-4; 11 bases align to TRBD1. This receptor was taken from a person between 18 and 69 years old in good health. Sequenced input: peripheral blood mononuclear cells. CDR3 sequence: CASSPGQGGEKLFF. The sequenced CDR3 bases are TGCGCCAGCAGCCCGGGACAGGGGGGTGAAAAA.